This TCR beta chain was documented in a study of blood T cell repertoires in COVID-19. Across the whole study: COVID-19 samples collected from the United States, Italy and Spain covered acute and convalescent phases.

The V gene's germline CDR1 is LNHDA and CDR2 SQIVND (reference sequence). The V and J ends lost 6 bases and 9 bases respectively, with 17 bases between them. This CDR3 region has 13 residues. Sequencing used immunoSEQ multiplex PCR; TCRdb keeps in-frame clones, though not all of them. The sample contains some 240,000 clones, roughly 87% of which appear only once. This sequence originates from a middle-aged woman who had recovered from COVID-19. What was sequenced was peripheral blood. The chain has TRBV19 and TRBJ1-2, with D uncertain. The CDR3 is CASSPLPGDRYTF. CDR3 nucleotide sequence: TGTGCCAGTAGCCCCCTTCCCGGGGATCGCTACACCTTC.